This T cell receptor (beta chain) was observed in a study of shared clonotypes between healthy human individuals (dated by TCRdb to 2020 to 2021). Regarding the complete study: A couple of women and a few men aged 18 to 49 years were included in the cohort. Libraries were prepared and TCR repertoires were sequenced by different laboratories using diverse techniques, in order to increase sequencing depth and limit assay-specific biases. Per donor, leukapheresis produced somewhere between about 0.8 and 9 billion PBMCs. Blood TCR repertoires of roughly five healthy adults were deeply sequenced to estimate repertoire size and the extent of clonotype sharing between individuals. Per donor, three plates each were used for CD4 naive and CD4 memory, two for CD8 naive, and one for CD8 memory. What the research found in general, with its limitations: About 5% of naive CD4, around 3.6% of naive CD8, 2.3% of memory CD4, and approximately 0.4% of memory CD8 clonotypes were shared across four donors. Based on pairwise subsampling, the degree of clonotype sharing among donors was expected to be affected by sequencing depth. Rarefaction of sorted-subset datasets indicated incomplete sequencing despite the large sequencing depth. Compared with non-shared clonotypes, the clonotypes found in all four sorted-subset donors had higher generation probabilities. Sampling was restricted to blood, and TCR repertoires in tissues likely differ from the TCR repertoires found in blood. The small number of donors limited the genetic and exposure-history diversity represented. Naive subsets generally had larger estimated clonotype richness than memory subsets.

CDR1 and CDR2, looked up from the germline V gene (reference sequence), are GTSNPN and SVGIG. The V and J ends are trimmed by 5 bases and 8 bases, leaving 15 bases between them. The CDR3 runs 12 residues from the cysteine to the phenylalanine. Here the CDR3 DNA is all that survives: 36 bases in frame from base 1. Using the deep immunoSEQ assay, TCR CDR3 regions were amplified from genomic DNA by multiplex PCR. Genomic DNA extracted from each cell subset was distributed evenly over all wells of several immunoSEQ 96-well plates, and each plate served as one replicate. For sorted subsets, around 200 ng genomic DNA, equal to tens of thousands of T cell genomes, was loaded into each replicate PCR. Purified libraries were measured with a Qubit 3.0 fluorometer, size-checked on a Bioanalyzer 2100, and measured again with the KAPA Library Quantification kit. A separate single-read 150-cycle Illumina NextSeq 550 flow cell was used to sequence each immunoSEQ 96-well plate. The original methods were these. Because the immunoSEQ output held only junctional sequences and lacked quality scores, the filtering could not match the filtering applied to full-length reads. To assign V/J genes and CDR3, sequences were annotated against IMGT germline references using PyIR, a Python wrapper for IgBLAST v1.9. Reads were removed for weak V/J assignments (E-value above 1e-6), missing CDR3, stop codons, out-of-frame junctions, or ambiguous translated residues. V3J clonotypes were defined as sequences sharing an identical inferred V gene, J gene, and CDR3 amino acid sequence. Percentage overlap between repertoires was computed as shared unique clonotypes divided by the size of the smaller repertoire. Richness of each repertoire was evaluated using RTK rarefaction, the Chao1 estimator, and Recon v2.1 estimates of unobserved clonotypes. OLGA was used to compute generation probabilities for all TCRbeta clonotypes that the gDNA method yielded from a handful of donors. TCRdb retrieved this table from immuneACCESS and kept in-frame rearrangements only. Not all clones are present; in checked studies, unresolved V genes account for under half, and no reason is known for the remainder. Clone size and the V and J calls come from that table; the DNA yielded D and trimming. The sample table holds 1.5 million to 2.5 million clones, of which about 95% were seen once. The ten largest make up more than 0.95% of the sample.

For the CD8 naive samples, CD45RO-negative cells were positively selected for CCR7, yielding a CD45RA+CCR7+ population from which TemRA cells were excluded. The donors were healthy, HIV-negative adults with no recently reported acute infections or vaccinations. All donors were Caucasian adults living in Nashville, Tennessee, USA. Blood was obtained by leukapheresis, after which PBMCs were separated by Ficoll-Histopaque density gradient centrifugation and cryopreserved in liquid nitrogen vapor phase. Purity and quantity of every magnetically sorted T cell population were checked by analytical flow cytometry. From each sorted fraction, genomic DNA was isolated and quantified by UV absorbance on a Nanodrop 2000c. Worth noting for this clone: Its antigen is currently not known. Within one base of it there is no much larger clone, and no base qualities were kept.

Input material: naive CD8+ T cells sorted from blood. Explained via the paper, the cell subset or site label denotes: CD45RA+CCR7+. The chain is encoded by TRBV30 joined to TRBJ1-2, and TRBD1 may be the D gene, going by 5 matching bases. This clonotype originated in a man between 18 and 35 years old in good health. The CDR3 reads CAWEVGTEGYTF. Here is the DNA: TGTGCCTGGGAGGTCGGGACGGAAGGCTACACCTTC.